This T cell receptor beta chain was captured in a study of T cells in Graves' hyperthyroidism and ophthalmopathy. Study observations and caveats: Most thyroid-expanded clonotypes above 0.001 were also found in blood.

Many counts were recorded for this clonotype. Its antigen is unidentified. Diagnoses were established using clinical symptoms, serum thyroxine and TRAb, thyroid ultrasound and orbital computed tomography. Trimming took 5 bases from V and 0 from J; bases not matched to a gene: 3. This CDR3 has 14 residues. RNA transcripts were the template for amplifying TCR beta CDR3 regions. HTBI primers drove first-round RT-PCR of the TCR CDR3. TCRdb reprocessed the multiplex PCR reads via MiXCR and lists one record per CDR3 protein. The sample shows 450,000 to 700,000 distinct CDR3 sequences, more than 45% of them seen only once.

The clonotype was recovered from an adult woman with Graves' disease, either hyperthyroidism or ophthalmopathy (not recorded which). V is TRBV12-3 or TRBV12-4 and J is TRBJ2-7; 8 bases match TRBD1. Specimen: peripheral blood or thyroid tissue (not recorded which). CDR3 nucleotide sequence: TGTGCCAGCAGTCCGACAGGGGACTCCTACGAGCAGTACTTC. Its protein is CASSPTGDSYEQYF.